The clone carrying this T cell receptor (beta chain) appeared a few times. This sample is part of a study of T-cell memory formation after mild COVID-19. V dropped 8 bases and J dropped 2; count of bases not matched to a gene: 4. Germline CDR1 reads LGHDT; CDR2 reads YNNKEL (reference sequence). The CDR3 consists of 13 residues. Using its own MiXCR run on the 5' RACE reads, TCRdb lists one record per CDR3 protein. The top ten hold under 2.5% of the sample, which has around 250,000 distinct CDR3 sequences, approximately 15% seen once. The receptor was isolated from an adult woman who had mild COVID-19 (a few samples of this study predate the infection). Cell type and time point are not known. The sequenced sample consisted of PBMCs or a T cell subset sorted from them (not recorded which). V and J are TRBV3-1 and TRBJ1-1; TRBD1 matches 8 bases. The CDR3 region has the DNA TGTGCCAGCCTCGGACAGGGAAACACTGAAGCTTTCTTT. Translation gives CASLGQGNTEAFF.